The rows below give T cell receptor beta chains drawn from one sample of a study of glioma-infiltrating T cells. TCRdb analysed the multiplex PCR reads with MiXCR anew, one entry per CDR3 protein. The table shows about 140,000 distinct CDR3 sequences, with more than 35% occurring only once. The sequencing sample was made of glioma tissue, nonneoplastic brain tissue, or PBMCs (not recorded which). Every receptor here comes from a human donor with low-grade glioma or glioblastoma, undergoing nonglioma brain surgery, or in good health (not recorded which). The CDR3 runs from the conserved cysteine through the conserved F or W. The D gene is left open where the match is weak.

V,D,CDR3
TRBV28,TRBD1,CASSHLSGTGDGYTF
TRBV15,NA,CATSRIAGEDTF
TRBV7-3,NA,CASSPVLLQGTGELFF
TRBV6-1,NA,CASTAGHPYGYTF
TRBV7-9,NA,CARSLTPPGSYEQYF
TRBV20-1,NA,CSARDSGEQYF
TRBV27,NA,CASRQTSLETQYF
TRBV27,NA,CASSLVDRPDEQYF
TRBV7-9,NA,CASSLPGRPGSTIYF
TRBV2,TRBD1,CASSGRDSANTEAFF
TRBV11-2,NA,CASSLEGANEQFF
TRBV19,NA,CASSPRQNTDTQYF
TRBV20-1,NA,CSARGGMDYEQYF
TRBV27,TRBD1,CASSFGQGRNIQYF
TRBV6-1,NA,CASSGFRVVNEQFF
TRBV2,NA,CASRGTFF
TRBV12-3/TRBV12-4,NA,CASSTVASQETQYF